The rows below give T cell receptor beta chains drawn from one sample of a study of blood T cells in healthy people across ages. One entry per CDR3 protein, called by TCRdb with MiXCR from the 5' RACE reads. The sample yields fewer than 800,000 distinct CDR3 sequences, 25% seen once. A further study also used this sample, focusing on T cells of mothers and their children.

The sample taken for sequencing was blood. Receptor source: a boy younger than 18 in good health. Both conserved end residues are part of each CDR3. Fields, in order: V gene, clone size, D gene, J gene, CDR3 protein, CDR3 DNA. D genes are given only for firm matches. The listing skips clone size in some rows; elsewhere it reads once, few, many or a size class.

v_gene: TRBV20-1; abundance: NA; d_gene: NA; j_gene: TRBJ2-4; CDR3aa: CSARNPGRSIQYF; CDR3nt: TGCAGTGCTAGGAACCCAGGGAGAAGCATTCAGTACTTC
v_gene: TRBV5-1; abundance: NA; d_gene: NA; j_gene: TRBJ2-2; CDR3aa: CASSLRTPNTGELFF; CDR3nt: TGCGCCAGCAGCTTGCGAACCCCGAACACCGGGGAGCTGTTTTTT
v_gene: TRBV5-1; abundance: few; d_gene: NA; j_gene: TRBJ1-2; CDR3aa: CASSLEAGTGNFYGYTF; CDR3nt: TGCGCCAGCAGCTTGGAGGCCGGGACCGGTAACTTTTATGGCTACACCTTC
v_gene: TRBV28; abundance: NA; d_gene: TRBD1; j_gene: TRBJ2-5; CDR3aa: CASSYYRGLWQETQYF; CDR3nt: TGTGCCAGCAGCTACTACAGGGGGCTGTGGCAAGAGACCCAGTACTTC
v_gene: TRBV7-2; abundance: NA; d_gene: NA; j_gene: TRBJ2-7; CDR3aa: CASSGPEAYEQYF; CDR3nt: TGTGCCAGCAGCGGACCGGAAGCCTACGAGCAGTACTTC
v_gene: TRBV12-3/TRBV12-4; abundance: NA; d_gene: TRBD1; j_gene: TRBJ1-6; CDR3aa: CASSFGDSYSPLHF; CDR3nt: TGTGCCAGCAGTTTCGGGGACAGCTATTCACCCCTCCACTTT
v_gene: TRBV25-1; abundance: NA; d_gene: TRBD2; j_gene: TRBJ2-5; CDR3aa: CASSEFLATSVRETQYF; CDR3nt: TGTGCCAGCAGTGAATTTCTAGCGACTAGCGTTCGAGAGACCCAGTACTTC
v_gene: TRBV6-2/TRBV6-3; abundance: NA; d_gene: TRBD2; j_gene: TRBJ2-5; CDR3aa: CASSIDSGGDQETQYF; CDR3nt: TGTGCCAGCAGTATCGATAGCGGGGGGGATCAAGAGACCCAGTACTTC
v_gene: TRBV14; abundance: NA; d_gene: NA; j_gene: TRBJ2-5; CDR3aa: CASSQAYHQETQYF; CDR3nt: TGTGCCAGCAGCCAAGCCTATCACCAAGAGACCCAGTACTTC
v_gene: TRBV6-1; abundance: NA; d_gene: NA; j_gene: TRBJ2-7; CDR3aa: CASTIGPGEAYEQYF; CDR3nt: TGTGCCAGCACTATAGGCCCCGGCGAAGCCTACGAGCAGTACTTC
v_gene: TRBV2; abundance: NA; d_gene: NA; j_gene: TRBJ2-1; CDR3aa: CAWGGPRNEQFF; CDR3nt: TGTGCTTGGGGTGGCCCCCGCAATGAGCAGTTCTTC
v_gene: TRBV2; abundance: NA; d_gene: NA; j_gene: TRBJ1-5; CDR3aa: CASNLGTIQPQHF; CDR3nt: TGTGCCAGCAATTTGGGTACTATTCAGCCCCAGCATTTT
v_gene: TRBV28; abundance: few; d_gene: TRBD2; j_gene: TRBJ2-7; CDR3aa: CASSFFFRIGGAYEQYF; CDR3nt: TGTGCCAGCAGTTTTTTCTTCCGAATCGGGGGGGCCTACGAGCAGTACTTC
v_gene: TRBV11-1; abundance: NA; d_gene: NA; j_gene: TRBJ2-4; CDR3aa: CASSADRENIQYF; CDR3nt: TGTGCCAGCAGCGCGGACAGAGAAAACATTCAGTACTTC
v_gene: TRBV24-1; abundance: NA; d_gene: NA; j_gene: TRBJ2-1; CDR3aa: CATSDFVQGTYNEQFF; CDR3nt: TGTGCCACCAGTGATTTTGTACAGGGGACTTACAATGAGCAGTTCTTC
v_gene: TRBV7-7; abundance: few; d_gene: NA; j_gene: TRBJ2-5; CDR3aa: CASSPVGAQETQYF; CDR3nt: TGTGCTAGCAGCCCGGTCGGAGCCCAAGAGACCCAGTACTTC
v_gene: TRBV7-6; abundance: NA; d_gene: TRBD1; j_gene: TRBJ1-4; CDR3aa: CASRQGDFATNEKLFF; CDR3nt: TGTGCCAGCAGACAGGGGGACTTTGCAACTAATGAAAAACTGTTTTTT
v_gene: TRBV6-6; abundance: NA; d_gene: NA; j_gene: TRBJ1-1; CDR3aa: CASSYSNSEAFF; CDR3nt: TGTGCCAGCAGTTACTCGAACAGTGAAGCTTTCTTT
v_gene: TRBV2; abundance: NA; d_gene: NA; j_gene: TRBJ2-4; CDR3aa: CATDGQSNIQYF; CDR3nt: TGTGCCACCGACGGACAGTCAAACATTCAGTACTTC
v_gene: TRBV12-3/TRBV12-4; abundance: NA; d_gene: NA; j_gene: TRBJ1-4; CDR3aa: CASSYGPQGKLFF; CDR3nt: TGTGCCAGCAGTTACGGACCCCAGGGAAAACTGTTTTTT
v_gene: TRBV27; abundance: once; d_gene: TRBD1; j_gene: TRBJ1-2; CDR3aa: CASGRGQGGGYTF; CDR3nt: TGTGCCAGCGGCCGTGGACAGGGCGGCGGCTACACCTTC
v_gene: TRBV4-3; abundance: few; d_gene: NA; j_gene: TRBJ2-3; CDR3aa: CASSQWGSSTDTQYF; CDR3nt: TGCGCCAGCAGCCAATGGGGGTCTAGCACAGATACGCAGTATTTT
v_gene: TRBV3-1; abundance: NA; d_gene: TRBD2; j_gene: TRBJ2-7; CDR3aa: CASSQGLAGVSEQYF; CDR3nt: TGTGCCAGCAGCCAGGGACTAGCGGGAGTCTCCGAGCAGTACTTC
v_gene: TRBV28; abundance: NA; d_gene: NA; j_gene: TRBJ1-4; CDR3aa: CASTGEGRNEKLFF; CDR3nt: TGTGCCAGCACGGGGGAGGGAAGGAATGAAAAACTGTTTTTT
v_gene: TRBV20-1; abundance: NA; d_gene: TRBD2; j_gene: TRBJ2-1; CDR3aa: CSAKAHLAEARYTNEQFF; CDR3nt: TGCAGTGCTAAGGCCCATCTAGCGGAGGCCCGTTATACCAATGAGCAGTTCTTC
v_gene: TRBV6-1; abundance: few; d_gene: NA; j_gene: TRBJ2-6; CDR3aa: CATFSGALTSGANVLTF; CDR3nt: TGTGCCACCTTCTCCGGGGCACTCACCTCTGGGGCCAACGTCCTGACTTTC
v_gene: TRBV7-2; abundance: NA; d_gene: TRBD2; j_gene: TRBJ2-7; CDR3aa: CASSFSGGLYEQYF; CDR3nt: TGTGCCAGCAGCTTCTCGGGGGGGCTCTACGAGCAGTACTTC
v_gene: TRBV29-1; abundance: NA; d_gene: NA; j_gene: TRBJ1-2; CDR3aa: CSVEIQGHGYTF; CDR3nt: TGCAGCGTTGAAATTCAGGGCCATGGCTACACCTTC
v_gene: TRBV27; abundance: few; d_gene: NA; j_gene: TRBJ2-6; CDR3aa: CASSDPHGANVLTF; CDR3nt: TGTGCCAGCAGCGATCCTCATGGGGCCAACGTCCTGACTTTC
v_gene: TRBV21-1; abundance: NA; d_gene: NA; j_gene: TRBJ2-3; CDR3aa: CASIPGQGGASTDTQYF; CDR3nt: TGTGCCAGCATTCCGGGACAGGGAGGGGCGAGCACAGATACGCAGTATTTT
v_gene: TRBV20-1; abundance: few; d_gene: NA; j_gene: TRBJ1-6; CDR3aa: CSAKSSRTDNSPLHF; CDR3nt: TGCAGTGCTAAATCCAGCCGAACCGATAATTCACCCCTCCACTTT
v_gene: TRBV7-2; abundance: NA; d_gene: NA; j_gene: TRBJ2-2; CDR3aa: CASSLNPRGLGTGELFF; CDR3nt: TGTGCCAGCAGCTTAAACCCGCGGGGACTGGGCACCGGGGAGCTGTTTTTT
v_gene: TRBV7-9; abundance: NA; d_gene: NA; j_gene: TRBJ1-1; CDR3aa: CASSSAADQEAFF; CDR3nt: TGTGCCAGCAGCTCTGCAGCGGATCAGGAAGCCTTCTTT
v_gene: TRBV18; abundance: NA; d_gene: NA; j_gene: TRBJ2-6; CDR3aa: CASSPQTLSGANVLTF; CDR3nt: TGTGCCAGCTCACCACAAACACTGTCTGGGGCCAACGTCCTGACTTTC
v_gene: TRBV3-1; abundance: few; d_gene: NA; j_gene: TRBJ2-5; CDR3aa: CASSQEGRVAETQYF; CDR3nt: TGTGCCAGCAGCCAAGAAGGCAGGGTGGCGGAGACCCAGTACTTC
v_gene: TRBV7-2; abundance: NA; d_gene: TRBD1; j_gene: TRBJ2-4; CDR3aa: CASSLTGTGKAKNIQYF; CDR3nt: TGTGCCAGCAGCTTAACCGGGACAGGGAAAGCCAAAAACATTCAGTACTTC
v_gene: TRBV7-9; abundance: few; d_gene: TRBD1; j_gene: TRBJ2-5; CDR3aa: CASSPPGQVLGTQYF; CDR3nt: TGTGCCAGCAGCCCACCGGGACAGGTCCTCGGGACCCAGTACTTC
v_gene: TRBV5-1; abundance: NA; d_gene: NA; j_gene: TRBJ2-2; CDR3aa: CASSLLLGRSGGELFF; CDR3nt: TGCGCCAGCAGCTTGTTACTGGGTCGGTCCGGCGGGGAGCTGTTTTTT
v_gene: TRBV20-1; abundance: NA; d_gene: TRBD2; j_gene: TRBJ2-2; CDR3aa: CSARDLREGLTGELFF; CDR3nt: TGCAGTGCTAGAGATTTACGGGAGGGCCTCACCGGGGAGCTGTTTTTT
v_gene: TRBV7-2; abundance: NA; d_gene: NA; j_gene: TRBJ2-3; CDR3aa: CASSAGTAGARTQYF; CDR3nt: TGTGCCAGCAGCGCGGGGACAGCGGGGGCCCGTACGCAGTATTTT
v_gene: TRBV4-3; abundance: NA; d_gene: NA; j_gene: TRBJ2-1; CDR3aa: CASSQEGGTDYNEQFF; CDR3nt: TGCGCCAGCAGCCAAGAGGGCGGGACAGACTACAATGAGCAGTTCTTC
v_gene: TRBV28; abundance: few; d_gene: TRBD1; j_gene: TRBJ2-5; CDR3aa: CASSPRQGAQETQYF; CDR3nt: TGTGCCAGCAGTCCCAGACAGGGGGCTCAAGAGACCCAGTACTTC
v_gene: TRBV19; abundance: NA; d_gene: NA; j_gene: TRBJ1-2; CDR3aa: CASSRDTSYGYTF; CDR3nt: TGTGCCAGTAGCCGGGACACTTCGTATGGCTACACCTTC
v_gene: TRBV20-1; abundance: NA; d_gene: NA; j_gene: TRBJ1-2; CDR3aa: CSAREVIQDGYTF; CDR3nt: TGCAGTGCTAGAGAGGTGATCCAGGATGGCTACACCTTC
v_gene: TRBV28; abundance: NA; d_gene: TRBD1; j_gene: TRBJ1-4; CDR3aa: CATQGINEKLFF; CDR3nt: TGTGCCACACAGGGGATTAATGAAAAACTGTTTTTT
v_gene: TRBV29-1; abundance: few; d_gene: NA; j_gene: TRBJ2-5; CDR3aa: CSTKGGLQETQYF; CDR3nt: TGCAGCACTAAGGGGGGACTCCAGGAGACCCAGTACTTC